Shown below are 22 T cell receptor beta chains from a single sample sequenced in a study of cytomegalovirus exposure and HLA in healthy donors. Primers: 60 Vbeta forward and 13 Jbeta reverse. Only in-frame clones appear in the TCRdb table, and some are missing; sequencing was by immunoSEQ multiplex PCR. The sample lists approximately 160,000 clones; roughly four fifths were seen once. Sequencing was performed on PBMCs. These receptors were collected from a woman aged 35 to 49 in good health and CMV-seronegative.

The V gene is TRBV5-1, the J gene TRBJ2-7, with D possibly being TRBD1 (6 bases). The germline CDR1 and CDR2 sequences are SGHRS and YFSETQ. V lost 5 bases and J 5 bases, leaving 17 bases between the germline ends. The CDR3 is made up of 14 amino acids. The CDR3 region is CASRKIGGIHEQYF. The CDR3 DNA follows: TGCGCCAGCAGGAAGATAGGGGGAATCCACGAGCAGTACTTC.

The chain links TRBV7-9 to TRBJ2-1; D is unclear. V lost 1 base, J lost 4 bases, and 5 bases lay in between. The germline CDR1 and CDR2 sequences are SEHNR and FQNEAQ (reference sequence). This CDR3 is built from 13 residues. CDR3 DNA sequence: TGTGCCAGCAGCTTAGTAGCTTACAATGAGCAGTTCTTC. This translates into CASSLVAYNEQFF.

There are a few counts of this clone. The V call is TRBV25-1, the J call TRBJ2-3, with 8 bases lining up with TRBD2. The CDR3 is 12 amino acids. Germline assignment: CDR1 MGHDK and CDR2 SYGVNS. V dropped 0 bases and J dropped 14; count of bases not matched to a gene: 4. For the CDR3, the DNA is TGTGCCAGCAGTGAATACGGGACTAGTCCGTATTTT. Encoded protein: CASSEYGTSPYF.

V usage is TRBV30 and J usage is TRBJ1-4, with D perhaps TRBD1 (5 bases). The CDR3 consists of 13 residues. V lost 4 bases and J lost 8, with 14 bases in between. Germline-derived CDR1 and CDR2 are GTSNPN and SVGIG (reference sequence). In nucleotides, the CDR3 is TGTGCCTGGAATTCTCGGGGGAAAGAAAAACTGTTTTTT. Amino acid sequence: CAWNSRGKEKLFF.

The V gene is TRBV28, the J gene TRBJ2-2; 8 bases match TRBD1. Germline V lookup: CDR1 MDHEN, CDR2 SYDVKM. J was trimmed by 3 bases and V by 3 bases; bases with no gene match: 6. The CDR3 is 16 amino acids. The DNA of the CDR3 is TGTGCCAGCAGTTTTGGGGCAGGGGGCGACACCGGGGAGCTGTTTTTT. This encodes CASSFGAGGDTGELFF.

The genes are TRBV15 and TRBJ2-3; 12 nucleotides line up with TRBD2. The CDR3 is made up of 17 amino acids. J gave up 5 bases and V 3 bases, and 9 bases lay outside the gene matches. CDR1 and CDR2 (germline): LNHNV, YYDKDF (reference sequence). CDR3 DNA: TGTGCCACCAGCAGCTCTGCGACTAGCGGGAGAATAGATACGCAGTATTTT. It encodes CATSSSATSGRIDTQYF. The entire variable domain, with the rest obtained from reference TRBV15 and TRBJ2-3, is as follows: DAMVIQNPRYQVTQFGKPVTLSCSQTLNHNVMYWYQQKSSQAPKLLFHYYDKDFNNEADTPDNFQSRRPNTSFCFLDIRSPGLGDTAMYLCATSSSATSGRIDTQYFGPGTRLTVL.

J is TRBJ1-2 and V is TRBV29-1; D is unresolved. Germline V CDR1 and CDR2: SQVTM, ANQGSEA. The CDR3 runs to 11 residues. Trimming took 3 bases from V and 8 from J, leaving 10 bases between them. The CDR3: CSVDTPRGYTF. DNA of the CDR3: TGCAGCGTTGACACTCCTCGGGGCTACACCTTC. The full variable domain, its missing parts supplied by reference TRBV29-1 and TRBJ1-2, is SAVISQKPSRDICQRGTSLTIQCQVDSQVTMMFWYRQQPGQSLTLIATANQGSEATYESGFVIDKFPISRPNLTFSTLTVSNMSPEDSSIYLCSVDTPRGYTFGSGTRLTVV.

This rearrangement joins TRBV18 to TRBJ1-5; 8 nucleotides align to TRBD1. This CDR3 is 15 amino acids long. The V gene end was trimmed by 3 bases and the J gene end by 5 bases; junction bases not matched to a gene: 6. The V gene's germline CDR1 is KGHSH and CDR2 LQKENI. CDR3 DNA sequence: TGTGCCAGCTCACCCAGGACAGGGAACGATCAGCCCCAGCATTTT. Its protein is CASSPRTGNDQPQHF. Full variable domain (rest looked up from reference TRBV18 and TRBJ1-5): NAGVMQNPRHLVRRRGQEARLRCSPMKGHSHVYWYRQLPEEGLKFMVYLQKENIIDESGMPKERFSAEFPKEGPSILRIQQVVRGDSAAYFCASSPRTGNDQPQHFGDGTRLSIL.

V is TRBV28 and J is TRBJ1-1; D may be TRBD1 (5 bases). The germline V and J ends were trimmed by 8 bases and 3 bases, with 7 bases remaining between them. The CDR3 has 11 residues. Germline V lookup: CDR1 MDHEN, CDR2 SYDVKM. CDR3 region: CASEGDTEAFF. CDR3 sequence (DNA): TGTGCCAGCGAAGGGGACACTGAAGCTTTCTTT.

CDR3 sequence: CASSSSSGRGEQFF. CDR3 bases: TGTGCCAGCAGTTCTTCTAGCGGGAGGGGTGAGCAGTTCTTC. The rearrangement links TRBV7-2 to TRBJ2-1; 12 positions match TRBD2. The CDR3 is 14 amino acids. V lost 6 bases and J lost 9; bases outside the gene matches: 6. Germline V lookup: CDR1 SGHTA, CDR2 FQGNSA. Based on the CDR3 plus reference TRBV7-2 and TRBJ2-1, the full variable domain is GAGVSQSPSNKVTEKGKDVELRCDPISGHTALYWYRQSLGQGLEFLIYFQGNSAPDKSGLPSDRFSAERTGGSVSTLTIQRTQQEDSAVYLCASSSSSGRGEQFFGPGTRLTVL.

This clone was found a few times. The chain couples TRBV18 to TRBJ1-1, with D possibly being TRBD1 (5 bases). Per germline, CDR1 KGHSH and CDR2 LQKENI. V was shortened by 3 bases and J by 1 base, with 12 bases between the two germline ends. CDR3 length: 15 residues. The CDR3 DNA reads as TGTGCCAGCTCACCCTCTCTCGACAGGAACACTGAAGCTTTCTTT. As protein: CASSPSLDRNTEAFF.

The rearrangement joins TRBV9 to TRBJ1-1, with no clear D. The V gene's germline CDR1 is SGDLS and CDR2 YYNGEE. The CDR3 length is 14 residues. Trimming shortened V by 2 bases and J by 11 bases, and 19 bases separated the two germline ends. As DNA, the CDR3 is TGTGCCAGCAGCGTTTTGGACTCCATCCCGAGGGCTTTCTTT. It codes for CASSVLDSIPRAFF.

The gene calls are TRBV4-2 and TRBJ2-2; D possibly corresponds to TRBD1 (6 bases). Trimming pared 0 bases from V and 0 bases from J, leaving 20 bases between. CDR1 is LGHNA and CDR2 is YNFKEQ in the germline V gene. The CDR3 has 20 residues. CDR3 in DNA: TGTGCCAGCAGCCAAGATCCGTTAGGGGGTGCCTTCGCGAACACCGGGGAGCTGTTTTTT. It codes for CASSQDPLGGAFANTGELFF.

The CDR3 DNA sequence: TGTGCCAGCAGCCCCAAGGGAGGGGCCTACAATGAGCAGTTCTTC. This gives the protein CASSPKGGAYNEQFF. This chain links TRBV7-6 with TRBJ2-1; 7 positions match TRBD2. CDR1 is SGHVS, CDR2 FNYEAQ, per germline. The CDR3 runs 15 residues. The trim removed 5 bases at V and 2 bases at J, leaving 6 bases unmatched.

This chain connects TRBV5-1 to TRBJ2-7; 14 nucleotides match TRBD2. V lost 2 bases, J lost 0 bases, and 4 bases stayed unmatched. The CDR3 is made up of 17 amino acids. In germline, CDR1 is SGHRS, CDR2 YFSETQ. CDR3 nucleotide sequence: TGCGCCAGCAGCTTATACGGGACTAGCGGGAGCTCCTACGAGCAGTACTTC. Its translation: CASSLYGTSGSSYEQYF. Combining the CDR3 with reference TRBV5-1 and TRBJ2-7 gives the whole variable domain KAGVTQTPRYLIKTRGQQVTLSCSPISGHRSVSWYQQTPGQGLQFLFEYFSETQRNKGNFPGRFSGRQFSNSRSEMNVSTLELGDSALYLCASSLYGTSGSSYEQYFGPGTRLTVT.

The rearrangement joins TRBV19 to TRBJ2-2; TRBD2 matches 15 bases. In germline, CDR1 is LNHDA, CDR2 SQIVND (reference sequence). V lost 5 bases and J lost 4; bases outside the gene matches: 2. The CDR3 extends over 16 amino acids. In DNA form, the CDR3 reads TGTGCCAGTAGTCTGGGACTAGCGGGAGGCACCGGGGAGCTGTTTTTT. It specifies CASSLGLAGGTGELFF.

This chain links TRBV14 with TRBJ2-7, with 9 bases identical to TRBD1. This CDR3 contains 16 residues. The V gene end was trimmed by 4 bases and the J gene end by 2 bases; junction bases not matched to a gene: 9. Germline CDR1 SGHDN, CDR2 FVKESK. The CDR3 nucleotides read TGTGCCAGCAGCCCACACCCGGGACAGGGCACCTACGAGCAGTACTTC. This codes for CASSPHPGQGTYEQYF.

The CDR3 region has the DNA TGTGTCTATTCACGGGGGAACTCCTACGAGCAGTACTTC. Protein: CVYSRGNSYEQYF. V and J are TRBV30 and TRBJ2-7, with a weak D call TRBD2 (6 bases). Per germline, CDR1 GTSNPN and CDR2 SVGIG (reference sequence). This CDR3 is 13 amino acids long. Full variable domain (remainder filled in from reference TRBV30 and TRBJ2-7): SQTIHQWPATLVQPVGSPLSLECTVEGTSNPNLYWYRQAAGRGLQLLFYSVGIGQISSEVPQNLSASRPQDRQFILSSKKLLLSDSGFYLCVYSRGNSYEQYFGPGTRLTVT.

This chain joins TRBV5-6 and TRBJ1-3; D unclear. The germline V and J ends were trimmed by 1 base and 1 base, with 6 bases remaining between them. The CDR3 covers 14 residues. Germline values: CDR1 SGHDT, CDR2 YYEEEE. This CDR3 is CASSLWASGNTIYF. CDR3 DNA sequence: TGTGCCAGCAGCTTGTGGGCTTCTGGAAACACCATATATTTT.

The genes are TRBV7-3 and TRBJ2-3, with 7 bases that match TRBD2. CDR1 and CDR2 (germline): SGHTA, FQGTGA. The CDR3 has 16 amino acids. V shed 5 bases, J shed 2 bases, and the junction held 10 bases outside the gene matches. The CDR3 is CASSRVGAGDTDTQYF. CDR3 nucleotides: TGTGCCAGCAGCCGGGTCGGGGCGGGGGACACAGATACGCAGTATTTT.

CDR3 coding DNA: TGTGCCAGCAGAAGGGAGAGATCGAACACTGAAGCTTTCTTT. This gives the protein CASRRERSNTEAFF. The chain combines TRBV2 with TRBJ1-1; no definite D call. V was clipped by 6 bases and J by 1 base, with 12 bases between them. Germline assignment: CDR1 SNHLY and CDR2 FYNNEI. The CDR3 runs 14 residues.

This clone was counted between two and nine times. The chain uses TRBV14 and TRBJ1-4; 8 bases agree with TRBD1. Trimming at V came to 0 bases and at J to 4 bases, leaving 16 bases not matched to a gene. Germline-derived CDR1 and CDR2 are SGHDN and FVKESK. The CDR3 runs 20 residues. The DNA of the CDR3 is TGTGCCAGCAGCCAAGAATGGCGGAGTTGGGGACAGGCGATTAATGAAAAACTGTTTTTT. This codes for CASSQEWRSWGQAINEKLFF.